This T cell receptor (beta chain) was sequenced during a study of shared clonotypes between healthy human individuals. Across the whole study: Every donor yielded three CD4 naive, three CD4 memory, two CD8 naive and one CD8 memory plate.

Samples underwent the assay at deep level. Profiling relied on immunoSEQ multiplex PCR, and the TCRdb table lists in-frame clones only, not all of them. The sample lists more than 2,000,000 clones, around 94% occurring once. V was trimmed by 5 bases and J by 3 bases, leaving 11 bases between them. CDR1 is SNHLY, CDR2 FYNNEI, per germline. The CDR3 contains 14 residues. Study outcomes and limitations: When naive CD4 clonotypes were compared across a few donors, approximately 4.9% were shared.

In the case of this clone: Its antigen is still unknown.

The sequence was obtained from a young man in good health. Sequenced: naive CD4+ T cells sorted from blood. Subset in this sample: CD45RA+ positively selected. V is TRBV2 and J is TRBJ1-5, with D uncertain. The CDR3 nucleotides are TGTGCCAGCAGTAGAGGTGGAGTCAATCAGCCCCAGCATTTT. Protein sequence: CASSRGGVNQPQHF.